This T cell receptor beta chain was profiled in a study of tissue T cells after allogeneic stem cell transplantation. As concerns this clone: The antigen is unknown.

Sequencing used immunoSEQ multiplex PCR; TCRdb keeps in-frame clones, though not all of them. The data show a few thousand clones, with 55% to 65% seen just once and roughly a fifth held by the top ten. Study outcomes and limitations: Across patients, clones rarely overlapped, yet motif clusters were shared tissue-specifically.

Germline loops: CDR1 SGHRS, CDR2 YFSETQ. V was cut by 0 bases and J by 3 bases, with 12 bases left in between. CDR3 size: 15 residues. The sequencing here drew on tissue from the jejunum, taken at autopsy. The chain uses TRBV5-1 and TRBJ1-2, with D possibly being TRBD1 (5 bases). This sequence was found in a male donor older than 55 with lung cancer. CDR3 in amino acids: CASSLGDHMDYGYTF. In DNA form, the CDR3 reads TGCGCCAGCAGCTTGGGGGACCACATGGACTATGGCTACACCTTC.